Below, one T cell receptor beta chain is given with its context. Profiling relied on immunoSEQ multiplex PCR, and the TCRdb table lists in-frame clones only, not all of them. The sample consists of 360,000 or so clones, about nine tenths of them appearing once. The sample originates from a study of blood T cell repertoires in COVID-19. Looking at the study overall: Specimens from acute and convalescent COVID-19 originated in the United States, Italy and Spain.

The CDR3 consists of 16 residues. Trimming took off 1 base at V and 1 base at J, with 11 bases between the two ends. Germline V gene lookup returns CDR1 SGHVS and CDR2 FQNEAQ. This sequence originates from a woman aged 55-69 years with COVID-19, enrolled during active disease. The sample comprised peripheral blood. The chain employs TRBV7-8 and TRBJ1-5; D gene uncertain. The CDR3 loop reads CASSLVANPSNQPQHF. The CDR3 DNA reads TGTGCCAGCAGCTTAGTGGCAAACCCGAGCAATCAGCCCCAGCATTTT.